The entry below gives a single T cell receptor beta chain sequence along with its context. The antigen is unknown. The data derive from a study of T cell responses to AZD1222 COVID-19 vaccine. About the study: Whether given at about 4 or about 12 weeks, second doses were pooled.

Generated by immunoSEQ multiplex PCR, the TCRdb table keeps only in-frame clones and is missing some. The sample yields fewer than 150,000 clones, roughly 87% seen once. Study-wide results and limits: Repertoire sampling occurred only after the peak T cell response. Reportedly, nearly half of unique spike TCRs recognized epitopes outside B.1.351/B.1.1.7 mutations. Recipients of two AZD1222 doses showed rising Spike-specific TCR breadth and depth.

Trimming removed 2 bases from V and 3 bases from J; junction bases left unmatched: 6. The V gene's germline CDR1 is MRHNA and CDR2 SNTAGT. The CDR3 is 16 residues long. The rearrangement joins TRBV6-4 to TRBJ2-7; 11 bases are a match to TRBD2. The sample in question was peripheral blood, obtained on day 0 of AZD1222 vaccination. The receptor comes from an adult in good health. In DNA, the CDR3 is TGTGCCAGCAGTGACCTTAGTAGCGGGGGGGACTACGAGCAGTACTTC. It yields the protein CASSDLSSGGDYEQYF.